The TCR beta chain described here comes from a study of regulatory T cells in long-lasting Graves disease. The germline V gene encodes CDR1 DFQATT and CDR2 SNEGSKA (reference sequence). V was pared by 6 bases and J by 4 bases, with 18 bases between. The CDR3 is 14 amino acids. This clonotype appeared many times. Its antigen remains unknown. For TCR beta, libraries came from iRepertoire HTBI primers and Arm-PCR of CDR3 regions. TCRdb reprocessed the multiplex PCR reads via MiXCR and lists one record per CDR3 protein. This table has 400,000 to 450,000 distinct CDR3 sequences, about a quarter appearing once. Study-wide points: The analysis examined peripheral blood only and excluded thyroid tissue. More public clonotypes were shared by persistent patients (about 2,700) than by new patients (roughly 930).

The time point was: persistent/refractory GD, antithyroid drugs over 5 years with positive TRAb. After RNA was extracted from PBMCs, the TCR library was made from it. Each of the patients was recruited from an endocrinology department situated in Xi'an, China. The V call is TRBV20-1, the J call TRBJ1-2; D uncertain. Sequencing was performed on peripheral blood mononuclear cells (PBMCs), taken when the disease was refractory, from a patient treated with antithyroid drugs. The receptor's source is a female donor with Graves disease. In DNA form, the CDR3 reads TGCAGTGCCCCAGGCAGCCACCCGATCTATGGCTACACCTTC. Its translation: CSAPGSHPIYGYTF.